The subject of this entry is one TCR beta chain. Profiled with immunoSEQ multiplex PCR; TCRdb holds only in-frame clones, not every one. The sample comprises approximately 250,000 clones, 65% to 90% of which are singletons, and about 2% rests with the top ten. There are 15 residues in the CDR3. Germline assignment: CDR1 WSHSY and CDR2 SAAADI. V lost 6 bases to trimming and J lost 2 bases, with 14 bases between them. This sample is part of a study of blood T cell repertoires in COVID-19. What was sequenced was peripheral blood. The TCR was taken from a man aged 25 to 45 with active or convalescent COVID-19. The rearrangement uses TRBV10-2 and TRBJ1-5; the D gene is possibly TRBD1 (5 bases). The CDR3 sequence is CASRTDTQGNQPQHF. In nucleotides, the CDR3 is TGCGCCAGCAGAACGGACACCCAGGGCAATCAGCCCCAGCATTTT.